This entry describes one TCR beta chain. Its specificity is not known. The sample holds other DNA sequences that translate to the same CDR3. Sequencing relied on a cDNA template that was reverse transcribed from extracted RNA. Clones were sequenced by immunoSEQ multiplex PCR, and TCRdb holds only the in-frame ones, with some missing. The sample shows some 170,000 clones, more than 60% of them seen only once. The record originates from a study of CD8+ T cells in alopecia areata. About the study: The study gave treated patients oral tofacitinib at 5 to 10 mg twice daily. Tofacitinib continued for 6 to 18 months and was then withheld for 6 months.

The CDR3 totals 13 residues. CDR1 is SQVTM and CDR2 is ANQGSEA in the germline V gene. The J segment lost 5 bases and the V segment lost 6 bases, leaving 6 bases of the junction unmatched. General study results and limits: Sharing of TCR sequences between patients (possibly for HLA-related reasons) was less clear than in mice. Scalp lesions, especially in alopecia totalis/universalis, had higher clonality than normal scalp.

This chain uses TRBV29-1 with TRBJ1-5; TRBD1 agrees at 8 bases. The receptor was derived from a human donor with alopecia areata. The material was CD4+ T cells sorted from blood, obtained at week 0. The CDR3: CSVAGTGDQPQHF. For the CDR3, the DNA is TGCAGCGTAGCCGGGACAGGTGATCAGCCCCAGCATTTT.